This section outlines one TCR beta chain sequence together with its context. The sample originates from a study of control samples from healthy donors and cancer patients. This CDR3 has 11 amino acids. Germline V CDR1 and CDR2: WSHSY, SAAADI. Deletions cut 6 bases from V and 0 bases from J, with 2 bases between. Profiling relied on immunoSEQ multiplex PCR, and the TCRdb table lists in-frame clones only, not all of them. The table includes around 77,000 clones, over 80% detected once. This clonotype was sampled from an older woman in good health. The rearrangement uses TRBV10-2 and TRBJ2-5; D remains ambiguous. The sample taken for sequencing was blood. The CDR3 is CASRYQETQYF. DNA of the CDR3: TGCGCCAGCAGATACCAAGAGACCCAGTACTTC.